A single sample is the source of the 31 T cell receptor beta chains below, sequenced in a study of CD8+CD57+ T cells in acquired aplastic anemia. CDR3 and TCR beta VDJ profiling relied on genomic DNA as the template. In TCRdb, the reads were re-called with MiXCR into one record per CDR3 protein. The data show roughly 420,000 distinct CDR3 sequences, under 80% seen once. Sequenced sample: sorted CD4+, CD8+, or CD8+CD57+ T cells (not recorded which) from PBMCs. These receptors all come from a human donor in good health, serving as a control.

This clonotype was detected ten times or more. The chain employs TRBV5-1 and TRBJ2-2, with D perhaps TRBD1 (6 bases). The CDR3 sequence is 15 residues long. Deletions cut 5 bases from V and 0 bases from J, with 11 bases between. Germline lookup yields CDR1 SGHRS and CDR2 YFSETQ. The CDR3 loop is CASSREGANTGELFF. In DNA form, the CDR3 reads TGCGCCAGCAGTCGAGAGGGGGCGAACACCGGGGAGCTGTTTTTT.

The sample holds many counts of this clonotype. This chain links TRBV9 with TRBJ1-2, with no clear D. The germline V and J ends were trimmed by 3 bases and 4 bases, with 7 bases remaining between them. Germline CDR1 is SGDLS and CDR2 is YYNGEE. The CDR3 spans 12 residues. The DNA for the CDR3 is TGTGCCAGCAGCGCCAAGACCTATGGCTACACCTTC. It is translated as CASSAKTYGYTF.

Comment on this clonotype: A much larger clone sits a single nucleotide away, making a read error possible. The chain couples TRBV7-9 to TRBJ2-1; D is perhaps TRBD1 (6 bases). This CDR3 is built from 14 residues. V dropped 7 bases and J dropped 7 bases, with 17 bases sitting between them. The germline gives CDR1 SEHNR, CDR2 FQNEAQ (reference sequence). The chain's CDR3 is CASTNKARGNEQFF. CDR3 nucleotide sequence: TGTGCCAGCACCAACAAGGCAAGGGGGAATGAGCAGTTCTTC.

Of note for this clonotype: An end of the junction does not agree with germline; a read error may underlie this. The rearrangement links TRBV25-1 to TRBJ2-3, with TRBD2 as a possible D gene (6 bases). This CDR3 has 13 residues. The V gene's germline CDR1 is MGHDK and CDR2 SYGVNS. The CDR3 region has the DNA TGTGCCAGGATCTCCGGGGGAACAGATACGCAGTATTTC. As protein: CARISGGTDTQYF.

This clonotype has a handful of counts. The rearrangement links TRBV5-1 to TRBJ2-1; TRBD2 agrees at 8 bases. V trimming: 1 base; J trimming: 5 bases; junction bases outside the gene matches: 5. Germline lookup yields CDR1 SGHRS and CDR2 YFSETQ. The CDR3 has 15 amino acids. DNA for the CDR3: TGCGCCAGCAGCTTGAACGCGGGGGGCCACAATGAGCAGTTCTTC. This gives the protein CASSLNAGGHNEQFF.

This clonotype was observed a single time. The V and J genes are TRBV2 and TRBJ2-2; unclear D gene. There are 15 residues in the CDR3. Germline CDR1 and CDR2: SNHLY and FYNNEI. V shed 7 bases and J shed 2 bases, with 14 bases lying between them. DNA of the CDR3: TGTGCCAGCAACGGTCCCAGGCGTAACACCGGGGAGCTGTTTTTT. Translating it yields CASNGPRRNTGELFF.

The V call is TRBV7-2, the J call TRBJ2-7; 7 positions match TRBD1. This CDR3 is 15 amino acids long. Trimming took 2 bases from V and 2 from J; bases not matched to a gene: 6. CDR1 SGHTA and CDR2 FQGNSA come from the germline V gene. CDR3 sequence (DNA): TGTGCCAGCAGCTTATCTGGACAGGTGACCTACGAGCAGTACTTC. Its translation: CASSLSGQVTYEQYF. Drawing the rest from reference TRBV7-2 and TRBJ2-7, the complete variable domain is GAGVSQSPSNKVTEKGKDVELRCDPISGHTALYWYRQSLGQGLEFLIYFQGNSAPDKSGLPSDRFSAERTGGSVSTLTIQRTQQEDSAVYLCASSLSGQVTYEQYFGPGTRLTVT.

The V gene is TRBV20-1, the J gene TRBJ2-5, with a tentative D call TRBD1 (5 bases). CDR1 and CDR2 (germline): DFQATT, SNEGSKA (reference sequence). V was cut by 1 base and J by 3 bases, with 15 bases left in between. This CDR3 has 15 residues. The CDR3 sequence: CSARAGPTDKETQYF. CDR3 nucleotides: TGCAGTGCTAGAGCGGGCCCGACAGACAAAGAGACCCAGTACTTC.

As concerns this clonotype: One junction end does not reproduce the germline sequence, and a read error may be involved. The chain has TRBV7-8 and TRBJ2-7, with D perhaps matching TRBD1 (5 bases). Germline V gene sequence: CDR1 SGHVS, CDR2 FQNEAQ. This CDR3 has 16 residues. The CDR3 protein is CASSLPDTASPYDQYF. In nucleotides, the CDR3 is TGTGCCAGCAGTTTACCGGACACGGCCAGTCCCTACGACCAGTACTTC. Supplemented by reference TRBV7-8 and TRBJ2-7, the full variable domain reads GAGVSQSPRYKVAKRGQDVALRCDPISGHVSLFWYQQALGQGPEFLTYFQNEAQLDKSGLPSDRFFAERPEGSVSTLKIQRTQQEDSAVYLCASSLPDTASPYDQYFGPGTRLTVT.

A remark on this clonotype: The junction departs from the called germline gene at one end, perhaps through a read error. J is TRBJ2-1 and V is TRBV7-3; possible D gene TRBD1, 5 bases. The CDR3 totals 14 residues. CDR1 SGHTA and CDR2 FQGTGA come from the germline V gene. The CDR3 nucleotides read TGTGCCAGCAGCTCAAGGGGCTCCTACAAGGAGCAGTTCTTC. The encoded protein is CASSSRGSYKEQFF.

CDR3 residues: CASSELGIGYTF. DNA for the CDR3: TGTGCCAGCAGCGAGCTGGGAATCGGCTACACCTTC. The chain has TRBV9 and TRBJ1-2; D gene unclear. V was trimmed by 3 bases and J by 8 bases, leaving 11 bases between them. This CDR3 is 12 amino acids long. CDR1 and CDR2 from the germline V gene are SGDLS and YYNGEE. Drawing the rest from reference TRBV9 and TRBJ1-2, the complete variable domain is DSGVTQTPKHLITATGQRVTLRCSPRSGDLSVYWYQQSLDQGLQFLIQYYNGEERAKGNILERFSAQQFPDLHSELNLSSLELGDSALYFCASSELGIGYTFGSGTRLTVV.

This clonotype was detected once. The chain carries TRBV5-1 and TRBJ1-1; D is unclear. The germline V and J ends were trimmed by 2 bases and 10 bases, with 15 bases remaining between them. The CDR3 runs 13 residues. Germline values: CDR1 SGHRS, CDR2 YFSETQ. The CDR3 DNA follows: TGCGCCAGCAGCTTTCGGCACAACAATACAGCTTTCTTT. Amino acid sequence: CASSFRHNNTAFF. The whole variable domain, filled in from reference TRBV5-1 and TRBJ1-1, reads KAGVTQTPRYLIKTRGQQVTLSCSPISGHRSVSWYQQTPGQGLQFLFEYFSETQRNKGNFPGRFSGRQFSNSRSEMNVSTLELGDSALYLCASSFRHNNTAFFGQGTRLTVV.

The chain has TRBV6-1 and TRBJ2-7, with D perhaps given as TRBD1 or TRBD2 (5 bases each). The germline V and J ends were trimmed by 7 bases and 2 bases, with 27 bases remaining between them. The germline CDR1 and CDR2 sequences are MNHNS and SASEGT. There are 18 residues in the CDR3. This CDR3 reads CASTLVLNFGTQAYEQYF. The CDR3 DNA sequence: TGTGCCAGCACCTTGGTCCTTAACTTCGGGACCCAGGCCTACGAGCAGTACTTC.

To note about this clonotype: The junction and the germline gene differ at one end; a read error may be behind it. The V gene is TRBV7-3, the J gene TRBJ1-3, with D possibly matching TRBD1 (5 bases). Germline V lookup: CDR1 SGHTA, CDR2 FQGTGA. The CDR3 contains 15 residues. CDR3: CASSLQQGAGNTIYF. The DNA of the CDR3 is TGCGCCAGCAGTTTGCAGCAGGGCGCTGGAAACACCATATATTTT.

Many counts were recorded for this clonotype. The chain has TRBV20-1 and TRBJ1-1, with D possibly TRBD1 on 6 matching bases. The CDR3 extends over 14 amino acids. Deletions cut 1 base from V and 3 bases from J, with 12 bases between. Germline lookup yields CDR1 DFQATT and CDR2 SNEGSKA (reference sequence). The CDR3 loop reads CSARALRGHTEAFF. CDR3 DNA: TGCAGTGCTAGAGCTCTCCGGGGGCACACTGAAGCTTTCTTT.

This clonotype was recorded a few times. The rearrangement joins TRBV19 to TRBJ2-1; TRBD1 aligns across 10 bases. Unmatched junction bases numbered 10, after V lost 11 bases and J lost 9 bases. Germline CDR1 reads LNHDA; CDR2 reads SQIVND (reference sequence). The CDR3 has 13 amino acids. The DNA for the CDR3 is TGTGCCGGCCGGGACAGGGGTCAAACTGAGCAGTTCTTC. It translates to CAGRDRGQTEQFF. Variable domain in full (rest from reference TRBV19 and TRBJ2-1): DGGITQSPKYLFRKEGQNVTLSCEQNLNHDAMYWYRQDPGQGLRLIYYSQIVNDFQKGDIAEGYSVSREKKESFPLTVTSAQKNPTAFYLCAGRDRGQTEQFFGPGTRLTVL.

For this clonotype: At one of its ends the junction is not consistent with the germline gene, which may arise from a read error. The genes are TRBV5-1 and TRBJ1-2; D remains ambiguous. Per germline, CDR1 SGHRS and CDR2 YFSETQ. This CDR3 comprises 14 residues. The CDR3 here is CASSWTATVNGYTF. In DNA, the CDR3 is TGTGCCAGCAGTTGGACCGCGACGGTGAATGGCTACACCTTC. Looking up the rest from reference TRBV5-1 and TRBJ1-2 gives the full variable domain: KAGVTQTPRYLIKTRGQQVTLSCSPISGHRSVSWYQQTPGQGLQFLFEYFSETQRNKGNFPGRFSGRQFSNSRSEMNVSTLELGDSALYLCASSWTATVNGYTFGSGTRLTVV.

The chain couples TRBV24-1 to TRBJ2-3; tentative D call: TRBD2 (6 bases). From germline, CDR1 is KGHDR and CDR2 SFDVKD. V was trimmed by 11 bases and J by 2 bases, leaving 19 bases between them. This CDR3 has 15 residues. The CDR3 reads CASSSGRGTTDTQYF. CDR3 nucleotides: TGTGCCAGCAGCAGTGGGCGGGGAACCACAGATACGCAGTATTTT.

The chain couples TRBV11-2 to TRBJ2-2; D call uncertain. Per the germline V gene, CDR1 is SGHAT and CDR2 is FQNNGV. The V end lost 5 bases, the J end lost 1 base, and 14 bases lay between the germline ends. CDR3 size: 16 residues. DNA of the CDR3: TGTGCCAGCAGCCCCCTCCAGGTAATGAACACCGGGGAGCTGTTTTTT. Its translation: CASSPLQVMNTGELFF.

Concerning this clonotype: Since a much larger clone is just one base distant, this may be a read error. The chain joins TRBV5-6 to TRBJ2-5, with D possibly being TRBD2 (6 bases). Germline CDR1 is SGHDT and CDR2 is YYEEEE. Trimming left V 0 bases short and J 4 bases short, with 10 bases between. This CDR3 comprises 14 residues. The CDR3 protein is CASSLAGVRETQYF. The DNA for the CDR3 is TGTGCCAGCAGCTTGGCGGGGGTCCGAGAGACCCAGTACTTC.

The genes are TRBV7-3 and TRBJ2-3, with 9 bases lining up with TRBD2. CDR1 and CDR2 (germline): SGHTA, FQGTGA. J lost 4 bases, V lost 2 bases, and 10 bases had no gene match. CDR3 length: 17 residues. CDR3 DNA: TGTGCCAGCAGCTTACAGGGCGGCGGGGGGGACGCAGATACGCAGTATTTT. Encoded protein: CASSLQGGGGDADTQYF.

The CDR3 nucleotides read TGCAGTGCTGGGACGGAGAGGGGGGTGGATCAAGAGACCCAGTACTTC. Amino acids: CSAGTERGVDQETQYF. The chain is built from TRBV20-1 and TRBJ2-5; perhaps D is TRBD1 or TRBD2 (6 bases each). The CDR3 has 16 amino acids. The ends were cut back, 5 bases at V and 2 bases at J, with 21 bases in the middle. The germline V gene has CDR1 DFQATT and CDR2 SNEGSKA (reference sequence).

J is TRBJ1-1 and V is TRBV5-1, with D possibly being TRBD1 (5 bases). CDR3 size: 13 residues. Germline V gene data show CDR1 as SGHRS and CDR2 as YFSETQ. The V end lost 6 bases, the J end lost 7 bases, and 16 bases lay between the germline ends. The CDR3 is CASNSGTINEAFF. The CDR3 region has the DNA TGCGCCAGCAACTCCGGGACGATCAATGAAGCTTTCTTT.

V and J are TRBV20-1 and TRBJ2-7, with 11 bases identical to TRBD2. J was trimmed by 4 bases and V by 3 bases; bases with no gene match: 8. The CDR3 loop spans 15 amino acids. The germline V gene has CDR1 DFQATT and CDR2 SNEGSKA (reference sequence). CDR3 region: CSASVTSGGRYEQYF. Written as DNA, the CDR3 is TGCAGTGCTAGTGTAACTAGCGGGGGTAGATACGAGCAGTACTTC.

V and J are TRBV20-1 and TRBJ2-7; possible D gene TRBD1, 6 bases. CDR1 and CDR2 from the germline V gene are DFQATT and SNEGSKA (reference sequence). V lost 2 bases and J 7 bases, leaving 21 bases between the germline ends. This CDR3 has 15 residues. The CDR3 sequence: CSARSGQLEDEEQYF. CDR3 DNA: TGCAGTGCTAGAAGTGGACAGTTAGAGGATGAAGAGCAGTACTTC.

Many counts were recorded for this clonotype. This chain links TRBV14 with TRBJ1-3, with a weak D call TRBD1 (5 bases). The CDR3 consists of 13 residues. Deletions cut 2 bases from V and 9 bases from J, with 11 bases between. The germline CDR1 and CDR2 sequences are SGHDN and FVKESK. Here the CDR3 DNA reads TGTGCCAGCAGCCAACGTCAGGGTAGCACCATATATTTT. This codes for CASSQRQGSTIYF.

As for this clonotype: Here the CDR3 omits its conserved ending phenylalanine or tryptophan, so a read error is the likely source. The DNA is omitted, as the CDR3 cannot be located on it reliably, and the CDR3 follows TCRdb's listing. The V gene is TRBV20-1, the J gene TRBJ2-6; the D segment call TRBD1 is taken from the table without a DNA check. CDR1 and CDR2 (germline): DFQATT, SNEGSKA (reference sequence). The CDR3 sequence runs 21 residues, both termini included. CDR3 in amino acids: CKCRTFPVPTTWIPPGVALGL.

The V call is TRBV2, the J call TRBJ1-6; no firm D call. This CDR3 has 15 amino acids. The germline V gene encodes CDR1 SNHLY and CDR2 FYNNEI. With 6 bases removed from V and 12 bases from J, the gap between germline ends came to 21 bases. CDR3: CASSLGGGSEEPLHF. The DNA for the CDR3 is TGTGCCAGCAGCTTAGGAGGAGGGTCAGAAGAACCCCTCCACTTT.

Notes on this clonotype: Its ends do not fully match the called genes, so a read error is possible. This rearrangement joins TRBV29-1 to TRBJ1-2, with 7 bases identical to TRBD1. Germline values: CDR1 SQVTM, CDR2 ANQGSEA. This CDR3 has 14 amino acids. The CDR3 DNA is TGCAGTGTGCTAAGGACAGGTGGAAACTATGACTACACCTTC. Amino acids: CSVLRTGGNYDYTF.

For this clonotype: Mismatch with germline at one junction end may stem from a read error. The chain employs TRBV9 and TRBJ2-7; 9 nucleotides line up with TRBD2. This CDR3 is 14 amino acids long. Germline assignment: CDR1 SGDLS and CDR2 YYNGEE. The CDR3 region is CASSGVSGGHGENF. DNA of the CDR3: TGTGCCAGCAGCGGAGTTAGCGGGGGCCATGGAGAGAACTTC.

This clonotype was seen just once. Sequence at one end of the junction differs from germline and may be a read error. The J gene is TRBJ2-5, the V gene TRBV9; D remains unclear. The V gene's germline CDR1 is SGDLS and CDR2 YYNGEE. This CDR3 region has 14 residues. For the CDR3, the DNA is TGTGCCAGCAGCGTAGATTCAAAGCAACCCTACCCCCACTTC. It encodes CASSVDSKQPYPHF.